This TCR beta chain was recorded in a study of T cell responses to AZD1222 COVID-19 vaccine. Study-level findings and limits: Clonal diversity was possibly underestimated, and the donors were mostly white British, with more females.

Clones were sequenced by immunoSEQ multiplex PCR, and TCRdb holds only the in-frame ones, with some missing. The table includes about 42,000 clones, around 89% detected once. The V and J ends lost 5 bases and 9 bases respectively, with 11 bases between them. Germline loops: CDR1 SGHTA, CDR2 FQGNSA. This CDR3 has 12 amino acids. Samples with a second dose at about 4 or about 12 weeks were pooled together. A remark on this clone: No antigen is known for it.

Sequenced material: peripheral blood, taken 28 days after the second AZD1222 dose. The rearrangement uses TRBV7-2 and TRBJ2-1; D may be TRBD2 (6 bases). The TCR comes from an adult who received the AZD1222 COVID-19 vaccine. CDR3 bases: TGTGCCAGCAGCCCGGCCGGGGGTGAGCAGTTCTTC. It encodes CASSPAGGEQFF.